A single sample is the source of the 20 T cell receptor beta chains below, sequenced in a study of cytotoxic CD8 clonotypes in ibrutinib-treated CLL. The repertoire was sequenced with immunoSEQ multiplex PCR; TCRdb's copy has only in-frame clones and lacks some. The sample shows about 140,000 clones, about 84% of them seen only once. The sample consisted of PBMCs, taken after 36 months of ibrutinib treatment. The receptors originated from a human donor with chronic lymphocytic leukemia.

This clone was seen only once. This sequence joins TRBV28 and TRBJ1-2, with TRBD1 as a possible D gene (5 bases). Trimming took off 5 bases at V and 2 bases at J, with 18 bases between the two ends. Germline lookup yields CDR1 MDHEN and CDR2 SYDVKM. CDR3 length: 16 amino acids. For the CDR3, the DNA is TGTGCCAGCAGTCTTATGGCCACCAGGGAGAACTATGGCTACACCTTC. Residues: CASSLMATRENYGYTF.

This chain connects TRBV10-3 to TRBJ1-4, with 9 nucleotides matching TRBD1. This CDR3 spans 14 amino acids. From germline, CDR1 is ENHRY and CDR2 SYGVKD. V gave up 6 bases and J gave up 7 bases; unmatched junction bases: 6. CDR3 in DNA: TGTGCCATCAGAGGGACAGGGCAGGGTGAAAAACTGTTTTTT. It yields the protein CAIRGTGQGEKLFF.

The chain couples TRBV14 to TRBJ2-2; no reliable D call. Trimming took 1 base from V and 3 from J, leaving 6 bases between them. This CDR3 is 14 amino acids long. In germline, CDR1 is SGHDN, CDR2 FVKESK. CDR3 residues: CASSQGHYTGELFF. CDR3 in DNA: TGTGCCAGCAGCCAAGGACACTACACCGGGGAGCTGTTTTTT.

In the case of this clone: Other DNA sequences within the sample encode an identical CDR3. J is TRBJ1-1 and V is TRBV2; D uncertain. The CDR3 is 12 amino acids. With 6 bases removed from V and 1 base from J, the gap between germline ends came to 6 bases. Germline CDR1 and CDR2: SNHLY and FYNNEI. CDR3 amino acids: CASRRENTEAFF. CDR3 coding DNA: TGTGCCAGCAGAAGGGAGAACACTGAAGCTTTCTTT. The entire variable domain, with the rest obtained from reference TRBV2 and TRBJ1-1, is as follows: EPEVTQTPSHQVTQMGQEVILRCVPISNHLYFYWYRQILGQKVEFLVSFYNNEISEKSEIFDDQFSVERPDGSNFTLKIRSTKLEDSAMYFCASRRENTEAFFGQGTRLTVV.

This clone was recorded a few times. V gene TRBV2 combines with J gene TRBJ2-2; maybe TRBD2 (6 bases). Per the germline V gene, CDR1 is SNHLY and CDR2 is FYNNEI. This CDR3 comprises 14 residues. V shed 4 bases and J shed 6 bases, with 12 bases lying between them. The DNA for the CDR3 is TGTGCCAGCAGTGCGGCGGGGAGCGCCGGGGAGCTGTTTTTT. As protein: CASSAAGSAGELFF.

The V call is TRBV27, the J call TRBJ1-1; D is undetermined. The CDR3 length is 16 residues. Trimming pared 10 bases from V and 5 bases from J, leaving 26 bases between. Germline loops: CDR1 MNHEY, CDR2 SMNVEV (reference sequence). The CDR3: CATKTRLGRQTTEAFF. The DNA for the CDR3 is TGTGCCACCAAGACGCGTTTAGGTAGGCAAACAACTGAAGCTTTCTTT.

CDR3 region: CSVASGRAVYEQFF. The CDR3 DNA sequence: TGCAGCGTCGCTAGCGGGAGGGCCGTGTATGAGCAGTTCTTC. The chain uses TRBV29-1 and TRBJ2-1; 12 bases match TRBD2. Germline trimming cut 6 bases from V and 8 bases from J; bases unmatched to any gene: 8. This CDR3 is 14 amino acids long. Looked up from germline, CDR1 is SQVTM and CDR2 is ANQGSEA.

This clone was observed a single time. This sequence joins TRBV4-1 and TRBJ1-2, with a weak D call TRBD1 (6 bases). V was shortened by 3 bases and J by 8 bases, with 22 bases between the two germline ends. This CDR3 region has 16 residues. Germline loops: CDR1 MGHRA, CDR2 YSYEKL. As DNA, the CDR3 is TGCGCCAGCAGCCAGACCTTAAACACAGGGTTGACCGGCTACACCTTC. This encodes CASSQTLNTGLTGYTF.

The chain links TRBV19 to TRBJ2-3, with D perhaps TRBD1 (6 bases). The germline gives CDR1 LNHDA, CDR2 SQIVND (reference sequence). Deletions cut 6 bases from V and 0 bases from J, with 13 bases between. The CDR3 extends over 15 amino acids. This chain's CDR3 is CASSPTDSSTDTQYF. DNA for the CDR3: TGTGCCAGTAGCCCTACGGACAGTAGCACAGATACGCAGTATTTT. Drawing the rest from reference TRBV19 and TRBJ2-3, the complete variable domain is DGGITQSPKYLFRKEGQNVTLSCEQNLNHDAMYWYRQDPGQGLRLIYYSQIVNDFQKGDIAEGYSVSREKKESFPLTVTSAQKNPTAFYLCASSPTDSSTDTQYFGPGTRLTVL.

This rearrangement joins TRBV18 to TRBJ1-1; D uncertain. Germline V CDR1 and CDR2: KGHSH, LQKENI. The CDR3 is 13 residues long. The V end lost 5 bases, the J end lost 3 bases, and 10 bases lay between the germline ends. CDR3 coding DNA: TGTGCCAGCTCAGCTTCTCGGGACACTGAAGCTTTCTTT. Translated, it gives CASSASRDTEAFF.

This clone was detected only a few times. V usage is TRBV2 and J usage is TRBJ2-7, with 7 bases matching TRBD2. The CDR3 has 11 residues. V trimming: 10 bases; J trimming: 7 bases; junction bases outside the gene matches: 7. Germline CDR1 and CDR2: SNHLY and FYNNEI. The chain's CDR3 is CATGEGSEQYF. As DNA, the CDR3 is TGTGCCACTGGGGAGGGGTCGGAGCAGTACTTC.

The chain has TRBV18 and TRBJ2-7; 10 nucleotides agree with TRBD1. Unmatched junction bases numbered 6, after V lost 3 bases and J lost 7 bases. CDR1 is KGHSH and CDR2 is LQKENI in the germline V gene. This CDR3 has 14 amino acids. The CDR3 DNA reads as TGTGCCAGCTCACCGACAGGGGGCCGGAGGGAGCAGTACTTC. This gives the protein CASSPTGGRREQYF.

The chain recombines TRBV4-1 with TRBJ2-7; the D is unclear. In germline, CDR1 is MGHRA, CDR2 YSYEKL. V dropped 0 bases and J dropped 3 bases, with 12 bases sitting between them. This CDR3 has 15 residues. CDR3 sequence reads: CASSQESAALYEQYF. The CDR3 region has the DNA TGCGCCAGCAGCCAAGAATCGGCCGCTCTCTACGAGCAGTACTTC.

The CDR3 spells CASSLSRLFEAFF. The CDR3 region has the DNA TGTGCCAGCAGTTTATCCCGTCTATTTGAAGCTTTCTTT. The gene calls are TRBV28 and TRBJ1-1; D gene uncertain. The CDR3 sequence is 13 residues long. V gave up 1 base and J gave up 7 bases, with 10 bases separating them. Germline values: CDR1 MDHEN, CDR2 SYDVKM.

The V call is TRBV27, the J call TRBJ2-2; TRBD2 agrees at 11 bases. Germline values: CDR1 MNHEY, CDR2 SMNVEV (reference sequence). V dropped 2 bases and J dropped 0; count of bases not matched to a gene: 5. CDR3 size: 18 residues. CDR3 amino acids: CASSLITSGGPNTGELFF. CDR3 in DNA: TGTGCCAGCAGTTTAATAACTAGCGGGGGCCCGAACACCGGGGAGCTGTTTTTT.

The chain couples TRBV5-4 to TRBJ1-2; the D gene is possibly TRBD1 (5 bases). Germline assignment: CDR1 SGHNT and CDR2 YYREEE (reference sequence). V was trimmed by 6 bases and J by 8 bases, leaving 17 bases between them. This CDR3 has 13 amino acids. CDR3 amino acids: CASTLDIEGGYTF. CDR3 sequence (DNA): TGTGCCAGCACCCTTGACATCGAGGGGGGCTACACCTTC. The variable domain in full, with the rest retrieved from reference TRBV5-4 and TRBJ1-2, is ETGVTQSPTHLIKTRGQQVTLRCSSQSGHNTVSWYQQALGQGPQFIFQYYREEENGRGNFPPRFSGLQFPNYSSELNVNALELDDSALYLCASTLDIEGGYTFGSGTRLTVV.

This rearrangement joins TRBV5-1 to TRBJ2-7, with 8 bases matching TRBD1. Germline loops: CDR1 SGHRS, CDR2 YFSETQ. This CDR3 spans 14 amino acids. Unmatched junction bases numbered 9, after V lost 4 bases and J lost 6 bases. The CDR3 is CASSLQGESAEQYF. DNA for the CDR3: TGCGCCAGCAGCCTACAGGGGGAGTCGGCCGAGCAGTACTTC.

The V call is TRBV6-5, the J call TRBJ1-4, with D perhaps matching TRBD1 (5 bases). V dropped 0 bases and J dropped 4 bases, with 12 bases sitting between them. This CDR3 spans 16 amino acids. Germline V gene sequence: CDR1 MNHEY, CDR2 SVGAGI. The CDR3: CASSYSPTAYNEKLFF. For the CDR3, the DNA is TGTGCCAGCAGTTACTCGCCGACAGCATATAATGAAAAACTGTTTTTT.

In this sample, this clone turned up a few times. This chain uses TRBV20-1 with TRBJ2-7, with a weak D call TRBD2 (6 bases). Trimming removed 6 bases from V and 8 bases from J, with 14 bases in between. The CDR3 spans 11 residues. CDR1 is DFQATT, CDR2 SNEGSKA, per germline (reference sequence). The DNA of the CDR3 is TGCAGTGCGGAACTAGCAGACAAGCAGTACTTC. This codes for CSAELADKQYF.

The chain recombines TRBV30 with TRBJ1-2; D remains unclear. The CDR3 extends over 14 amino acids. Per germline, CDR1 GTSNPN and CDR2 SVGIG (reference sequence). V dropped 0 bases and J dropped 4 bases, with 12 bases sitting between them. The CDR3 DNA reads TGTGCCTGGAGTGTAGGGTCCTACAGCTATGGCTACACCTTC. Encoded protein: CAWSVGSYSYGYTF.